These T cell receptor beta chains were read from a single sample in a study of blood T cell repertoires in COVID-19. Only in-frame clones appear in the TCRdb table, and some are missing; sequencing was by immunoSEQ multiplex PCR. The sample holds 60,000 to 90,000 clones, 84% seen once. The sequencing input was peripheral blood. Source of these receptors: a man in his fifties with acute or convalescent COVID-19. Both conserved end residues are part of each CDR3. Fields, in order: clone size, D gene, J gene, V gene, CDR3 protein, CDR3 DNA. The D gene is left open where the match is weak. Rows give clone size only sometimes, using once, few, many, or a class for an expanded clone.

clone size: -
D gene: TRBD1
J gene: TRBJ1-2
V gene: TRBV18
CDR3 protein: CASSLMGDRDNYGYTF
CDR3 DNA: TGTGCCAGCTCACTGATGGGGGACAGGGATAACTATGGCTACACCTTC

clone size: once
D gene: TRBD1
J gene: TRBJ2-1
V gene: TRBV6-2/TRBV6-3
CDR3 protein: CASSITGGRKNEQFF
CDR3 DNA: TGTGCCAGCAGCATAACAGGGGGCAGGAAGAATGAGCAGTTCTTC

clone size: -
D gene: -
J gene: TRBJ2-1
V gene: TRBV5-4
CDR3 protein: CASSFQYNEQFF
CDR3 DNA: TGTGCCAGCAGCTTTCAATACAATGAGCAGTTCTTC

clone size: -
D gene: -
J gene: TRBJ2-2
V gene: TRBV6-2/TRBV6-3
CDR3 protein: CASSYGSGWSNTGELFF
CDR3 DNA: TGTGCCAGCAGTTATGGGTCAGGGTGGTCCAACACCGGGGAGCTGTTTTTT

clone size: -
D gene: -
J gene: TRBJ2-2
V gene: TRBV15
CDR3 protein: CAVQETNTGELFF
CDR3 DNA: TGTGCCGTACAGGAGACTAACACCGGGGAGCTGTTTTTT

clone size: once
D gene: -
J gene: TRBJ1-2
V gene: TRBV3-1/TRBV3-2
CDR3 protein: CASSQDIDRLYGYTF
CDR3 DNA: TGTGCCAGCAGCCAAGATATCGACAGACTCTATGGCTACACCTTC

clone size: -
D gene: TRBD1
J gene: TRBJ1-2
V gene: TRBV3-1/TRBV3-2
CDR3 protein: CASSQDPPGGLQRNYGYTF
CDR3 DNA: TGTGCCAGCAGCCAAGATCCCCCAGGGGGCCTTCAGCGAAACTATGGCTACACCTTC

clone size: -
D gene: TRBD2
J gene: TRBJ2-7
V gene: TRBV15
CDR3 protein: CATSMSLAGGSYEQYF
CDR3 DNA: TGTGCCACCAGCATGTCGTTAGCGGGGGGATCCTACGAGCAGTACTTC

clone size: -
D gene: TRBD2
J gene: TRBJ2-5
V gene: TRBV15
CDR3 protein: CATSNGRGSSLRETQYF
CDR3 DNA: TGTGCCACCAGCAACGGGAGGGGGTCCTCCTTAAGAGAGACCCAGTACTTC

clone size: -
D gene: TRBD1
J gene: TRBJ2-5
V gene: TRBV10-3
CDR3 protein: CAISGDSQETQYF
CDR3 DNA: TGTGCCATCAGTGGGGACAGTCAAGAGACCCAGTACTTC

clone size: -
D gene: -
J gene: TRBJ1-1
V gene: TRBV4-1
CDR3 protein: CASSQGLADTEAFF
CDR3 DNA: TGCGCCAGCAGCCAAGGTCTGGCCGACACTGAAGCTTTCTTT

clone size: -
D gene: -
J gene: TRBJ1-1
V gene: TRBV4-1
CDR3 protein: CASSRGEGSGTEAFF
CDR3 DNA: TGCGCCAGCAGCCGCGGGGAGGGGTCAGGCACTGAAGCTTTCTTT

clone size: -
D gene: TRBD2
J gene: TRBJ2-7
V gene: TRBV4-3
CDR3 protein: CASSQASGSSYEQYF
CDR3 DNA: TGCGCCAGCAGCCAAGCTAGCGGGAGCTCCTACGAGCAGTACTTC

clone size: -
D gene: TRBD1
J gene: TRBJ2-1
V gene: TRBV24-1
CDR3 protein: CATSDLGTGDYNEQFF
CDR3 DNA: TGTGCCACCAGTGACCTGGGTACAGGGGACTACAATGAGCAGTTCTTC

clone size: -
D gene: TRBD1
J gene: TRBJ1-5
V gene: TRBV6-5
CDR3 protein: CASSYSGQGNQPQHF
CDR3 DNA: TGTGCCAGCAGTTACTCGGGACAGGGGAATCAGCCCCAGCATTTT

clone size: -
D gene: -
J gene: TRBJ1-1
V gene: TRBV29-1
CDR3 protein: CSVDGGDERTRTEAFF
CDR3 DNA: TGCAGCGTTGATGGGGGGGATGAACGGACGAGAACTGAAGCTTTCTTT

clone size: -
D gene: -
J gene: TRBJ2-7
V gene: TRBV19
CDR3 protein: CASITAGSSYEQYF
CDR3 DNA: TGTGCCAGTATTACGGCGGGCAGCTCCTACGAGCAGTACTTC

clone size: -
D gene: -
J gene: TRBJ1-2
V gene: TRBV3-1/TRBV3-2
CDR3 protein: CASSLQGPTNYGYTF
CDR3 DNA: TGTGCCAGCAGCCTCCAGGGGCCAACTAACTATGGCTACACCTTC

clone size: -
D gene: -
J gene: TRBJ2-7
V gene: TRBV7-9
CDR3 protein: CASSPTGQEEEEQYF
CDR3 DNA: TGTGCCAGCAGCCCCACCGGGCAGGAGGAGGAAGAGCAGTACTTC

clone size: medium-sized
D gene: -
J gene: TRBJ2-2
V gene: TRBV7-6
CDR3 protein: CASSLATGGRTGELFF
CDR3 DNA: TGTGCCAGCAGCTTAGCGACAGGAGGACGGACCGGGGAGCTGTTTTTT

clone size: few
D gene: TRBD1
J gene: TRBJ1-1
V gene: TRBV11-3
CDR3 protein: CASSSDRGGTEAFF
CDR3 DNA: TGTGCCAGCAGCTCGGACAGGGGGGGCACTGAAGCTTTCTTT

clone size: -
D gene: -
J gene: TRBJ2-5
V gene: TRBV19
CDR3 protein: CASSSRIETQYF
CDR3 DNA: TGTGCCAGTAGTTCGCGAATAGAGACCCAGTACTTC

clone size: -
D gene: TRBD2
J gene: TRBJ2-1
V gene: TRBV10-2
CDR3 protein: CASTTIPSGRKNEQFF
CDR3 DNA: TGCGCCAGCACCACCATCCCTAGCGGGAGAAAGAATGAGCAGTTCTTC

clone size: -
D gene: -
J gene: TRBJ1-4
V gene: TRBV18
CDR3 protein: CASSAAGILFF
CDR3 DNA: TGTGCCAGCTCAGCAGCAGGGATACTGTTTTTT

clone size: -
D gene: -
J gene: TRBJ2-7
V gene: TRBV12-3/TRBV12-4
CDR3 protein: CASSVSVEQYF
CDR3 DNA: TGTGCCAGCAGTGTCAGCGTGGAGCAGTACTTC

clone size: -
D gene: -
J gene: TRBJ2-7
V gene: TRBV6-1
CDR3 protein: CASSDLASAREQYF
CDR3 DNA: TGTGCCAGCAGTGACCTGGCCAGCGCACGCGAGCAGTACTTC